Here is one T cell receptor beta chain with its context. This clonotype has just a few counts. The target of this receptor is not known. No clone much larger than this one lies a single base away; base qualities are absent. Libraries came from 5' RACE. TCRdb records NextSeq 500 as the sequencer. The TCR library protocol attached unique molecular identifiers to individual cDNA molecules to correct for sequencing error and PCR bias. Both TCR alpha and beta chains were sequenced, and tight co-correlation was observed between alpha and beta sequence abundances in each sample. Turning to the authors' computational methods: V gene, J gene and CDR3 annotation of TCR sequences was performed with Decombinator V4. TCRs were defined as expanded if a significant change between any two time points was detected under a Poisson model with p below 0.0001. TCR abundances were normalised to the total number of TCRs sequenced per sample and were expressed as counts per million. TRAV1-2 paired with TRAJ12, TRAJ20 or TRAJ33 defined MAIT TCRs, while TRAV10 paired with TRAJ18 defined iNKT TCRs. A search of VDJdb, accessed on 1 November 2021, was run for TCRs annotated to CMV, EBV and SARS-CoV-2, with TCRs annotated for multiple antigens excluded. The public reads were reanalyzed by TCRdb: fastp trimming at Q25, MiXCR alignment, in-frame beta chains only. Entries that share a CDR3 protein sequence are merged under the most common genes and DNA. Clone size and V and J calls follow TCRdb, not the original study. Within this sample are just over 95,000 distinct CDR3 sequences, with 11% of them counted one time only. The ten largest clones add up to less than 5.5% of the sample.

A case-control design nested within a healthcare worker cohort in London, UK, was used, with weekly nasopharyngeal swab PCR tests and blood sampling performed. Healthcare workers were enrolled in the week of the UK lockdown, from 23 to 31 March 2020, and were followed every week for up to 16 weeks. This sample was included in a study of early T cells in non-severe SARS-CoV-2 infection (dated by TCRdb to the early 2020s). Notes on the research overall: TCR sequencing used bulk RNA from unsorted whole blood, so alpha and beta chains could not be paired.

Trimming at the junction amounts to 3 bases on V and 9 bases on J, and the germline ends lie 15 bases apart. For CDR1 and CDR2, the germline V gene (reference sequence) lists DFQATT and SNEGSKA. The CDR3 numbers 13 residues from cysteine through phenylalanine. Only CDR3 DNA remains: 39 bases, in frame from the first base. Overall results and qualifications from the work: VDJdb matching was skewed toward anti-spike CD8 responses and likely underestimated virus-specific expansions, missing private and CD4 specificities.

The sequence is built from TRBV20-1 and TRBJ2-1; confidence is insufficient to name the D gene. This specimen consisted of whole blood, obtained at baseline. The TCR comes from an adult who was a healthcare worker with PCR-confirmed SARS-CoV-2 infection or an uninfected control (not recorded which). The sequenced DNA is TGCAGTGCTAGCGGGTCGGCCTGGGCTGAGCAGTTCTTC. It specifies CSASGSAWAEQFF.